These 16 T cell receptor beta chains came from one sample sequenced in a study of tumor-infiltrating lymphocytes in oesophageal squamous cell carcinoma. TCRdb independently ran MiXCR on the PCR reads; one entry per CDR3 protein. The data contain just under 20,000 distinct CDR3 sequences, roughly two fifths of them singletons. Source material: normal esophageal tissue next to the tumor. The receptors stem from a male donor with esophageal squamous cell carcinoma.

At least ten counts were recorded for this clonotype. The rearrangement joins TRBV10-3 to TRBJ2-2; D could derive from TRBD1 or TRBD2 (5 bases each). This CDR3 is built from 15 residues. CDR1 is ENHRY, CDR2 SYGVKD, per germline. V lost 4 bases, J lost 5 bases, and 14 bases lay in between. The CDR3 protein is CAISARVGATGELFF. The CDR3 bases are TGTGCCATCAGTGCTAGGGTCGGGGCTACCGGGGAGCTGTTTTTT.

Ten or more counts support this clonotype. The chain links TRBV11-3 to TRBJ2-7; D is possibly TRBD1 (5 bases). The CDR3 totals 18 residues. Germline V gene lookup returns CDR1 SGHNT and CDR2 YENEEA. Trimming left V 1 base short and J 7 bases short, with 26 bases between. CDR3 region: CASSLGWALQGVDNEQYF. CDR3 bases: TGTGCCAGCAGCTTAGGGTGGGCGCTACAAGGCGTGGACAATGAGCAGTACTTC.

This clonotype is judged medium-sized. The chain couples TRBV10-2 to TRBJ2-3; no firm D call. The germline V gene encodes CDR1 WSHSY and CDR2 SAAADI. Trimming shortened V by 11 bases and J by 0 bases, and 15 bases separated the two germline ends. The CDR3 is 14 amino acids. The CDR3 region has the DNA TGCGCCTCTAACCCCGGCACTAGCACAGATACGCAGTATTTT. The encoded protein is CASNPGTSTDTQYF.

The genes are TRBV20-1 and TRBJ2-2; 7 nucleotides agree with TRBD2. The junction had 2 bases not matched to a gene; V was cut back by 7 bases and J by 3 bases. The CDR3 totals 12 residues. Germline V gene data show CDR1 as DFQATT and CDR2 as SNEGSKA (reference sequence). CDR3: CSVAGDTGELFF. CDR3 in DNA: TGCAGTGTGGCGGGAGACACCGGGGAGCTGTTTTTT.

This clonotype occurred many times. V and J are TRBV14 and TRBJ2-7, with 7 bases lining up with TRBD1. Germline lookup yields CDR1 SGHDN and CDR2 FVKESK. This CDR3 has 15 amino acids. V shed 1 base and J 0 bases; nucleotides not matched to a gene: 3. CDR3 sequence: CASSQVTGNSYEQYF. The CDR3 region has the DNA TGTGCCAGCAGCCAAGTGACAGGGAACTCCTACGAGCAGTACTTC.

V usage is TRBV24-1 and J usage is TRBJ2-6; D gene unclear. V dropped 4 bases and J dropped 0 bases, with 9 bases sitting between them. There are 16 residues in the CDR3. The germline V gene has CDR1 KGHDR and CDR2 SFDVKD. CDR3 nucleotide sequence: TGTGCCACCAGTGACCCCTCGGGCTCTGGGGCCAACGTCCTGACTTTC. The encoded protein is CATSDPSGSGANVLTF.

Note on this clonotype: A much larger clonotype is one base distant, so this may be a read error. The chain employs TRBV5-1 and TRBJ2-1, with 7 bases fitting TRBD2. The better agreement between TRBJ2-7 and the DNA end casts doubt on the J call. Germline CDR1 is SGHRS and CDR2 is YFSETQ. The CDR3 totals 18 residues. CDR3 bases: TGCGCCAGCAGCCAGGACGCCTTCGGGCTAGCGGTAGTCAATGAGCAGTACTTC. This encodes CASSQDAFGLAVVNEQYF.

The rearrangement joins TRBV7-2 to TRBJ2-6; possibly TRBD1 or TRBD2 for D (5 bases each). The J call may be wrong; the DNA end is better matched by TRBJ2-7. CDR1 and CDR2 (germline): SGHTA, FQGNSA. This CDR3 spans 15 amino acids. The CDR3 here is CASSFFEGISTEQYF. CDR3 DNA sequence: TGTGCCAGCAGTTTTTTCGAGGGGATCTCCACGGAGCAGTACTTC.

This chain joins TRBV7-8 and TRBJ2-5, with D perhaps assigned TRBD1 or TRBD2 (6 bases each). The length of the CDR3 is 17 residues. The ends were cut back, 3 bases at V and 11 bases at J, with 28 bases in the middle. Germline CDR1 is SGHVS and CDR2 is FQNEAQ. CDR3 region: CASSLPLRDIRFREQYF. CDR3 nucleotide sequence: TGTGCCAGCAGCTTGCCCCTACGGGACATTAGATTTCGGGAGCAGTACTTC. Using reference TRBV7-8 and TRBJ2-5 for the parts outside the CDR3, the full variable domain is GAGVSQSPRYKVAKRGQDVALRCDPISGHVSLFWYQQALGQGPEFLTYFQNEAQLDKSGLPSDRFFAERPEGSVSTLKIQRTQQEDSAVYLCASSLPLRDIRFREQYFGPGTRLLVL.

With respect to this clonotype: A read error may account for a junction end that differs from germline. CDR3 loop: CASSQGGGHNSPLHF. CDR3 coding DNA: TGCGCCAGCAGCCAGGGAGGGGGTCATAATTCACCCCTCCACTTC. This chain links TRBV4-1 with TRBJ2-1, with TRBD2 as a possible D gene (7 bases). CDR3 length: 15 amino acids. CDR1 MGHRA and CDR2 YSYEKL come from the germline V gene.

A few counts support this clonotype. The V and J genes are TRBV7-2 and TRBJ1-5; 7 positions agree with TRBD1. The CDR3 is 15 residues long. Germline CDR1 reads SGHTA; CDR2 reads FQGNSA. V shed 3 bases, J shed 5 bases, and the junction held 7 bases outside the gene matches. CDR3 protein: CASSLFVTGHQPQHF. The DNA of the CDR3 is TGTGCCAGCAGCTTGTTCGTGACAGGGCATCAGCCCCAGCATTTT.

This sequence joins TRBV6-9 and TRBJ2-1; D ambiguous. The DNA end favors TRBJ2-7, so the J call may be wrong. Germline V gene sequence: CDR1 MNHGY, CDR2 SVAAGI. CDR3 length: 14 amino acids. The CDR3 bases are TGTGCCAGCACTCAGATAGGACGGAACTACGAGCAGTACTTC. This encodes CASTQIGRNYEQYF.

In the case of this clonotype: A single base separates this from a much larger clone, so it may be a read error. CDR3: CASSYFGHDNEQYF. The CDR3 DNA is TGTGCCAGCAGTTACTTCGGACATGACAATGAGCAGTACTTC. This chain links TRBV6-8 with TRBJ2-1; tentative D call: TRBD1 (5 bases). The DNA matches TRBJ2-7 better at its end, which makes the J call doubtful. The germline V gene encodes CDR1 MNHGY and CDR2 SAAAGT. The CDR3 is 14 amino acids.

Comment on this clonotype: At one of its ends the junction is not consistent with the germline gene, which may arise from a read error. The chain joins TRBV7-2 to TRBJ2-3; D not resolved. The CDR3 has 14 amino acids. Germline assignment: CDR1 SGHTA and CDR2 FQGNSA. This CDR3 reads CASSYLDLPHEAFF. CDR3 bases: TGTGCCAGCAGCTATTTGGATTTACCCCATGAAGCTTTCTTC.

The chain uses TRBV6-2 or TRBV6-3 and TRBJ2-4; no reliable D call. The J call is in doubt because the DNA end fits TRBJ2-7 better. This CDR3 is built from 13 residues. From germline, CDR1 is MNHEY and CDR2 SVGEGT. As DNA, the CDR3 is TGTGCCAGCAGTTATCCCCCCCTATACGAGCAGTACTTC. Encoded protein: CASSYPPLYEQYF.

This clonotype is deemed medium-sized (0.01 to 0.1%). The rearrangement joins TRBV28 to TRBJ2-1; D not resolved. Trimming removed 0 bases from V and 4 bases from J, with 4 bases in between. This CDR3 spans 13 amino acids. The germline CDR1 and CDR2 sequences are MDHEN and SYDVKM. The CDR3 region is CASSLWRYNEQFF. The CDR3 nucleotides read TGTGCCAGCAGTTTATGGAGATACAATGAGCAGTTCTTC.